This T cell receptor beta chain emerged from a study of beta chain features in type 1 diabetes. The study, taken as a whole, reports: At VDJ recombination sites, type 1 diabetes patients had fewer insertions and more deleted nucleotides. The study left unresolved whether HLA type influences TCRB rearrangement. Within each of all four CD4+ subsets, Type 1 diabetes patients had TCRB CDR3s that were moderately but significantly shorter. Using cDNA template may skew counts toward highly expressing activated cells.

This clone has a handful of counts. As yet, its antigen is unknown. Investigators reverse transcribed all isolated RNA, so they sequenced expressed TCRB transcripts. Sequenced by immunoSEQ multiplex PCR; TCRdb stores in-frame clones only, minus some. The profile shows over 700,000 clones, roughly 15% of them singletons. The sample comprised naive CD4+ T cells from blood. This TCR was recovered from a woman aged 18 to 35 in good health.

The CDR3: CASRDGTVPFYGYTF. In DNA form, the CDR3 reads TGTGCCAGCAGAGACGGGACAGTCCCTTTCTATGGCTACACCTTC. J is TRBJ1-2 and V is TRBV28, with TRBD1 identical over 7 bases. With 6 bases clipped from V and 4 bases from J, the junction kept 11 bases outside the gene matches. The CDR3 has 15 amino acids. Germline values: CDR1 MDHEN, CDR2 SYDVKM.